Listed below are T cell receptor beta chains from one sample, sequenced in a study of CD8+CD57+ T cells in acquired aplastic anemia. TCRdb passed the reads through MiXCR, listing each CDR3 protein once. In the table there are about 71,000 distinct CDR3 sequences, 54% of which are singletons. Sample: sorted CD4+, CD8+, or CD8+CD57+ T cells (not recorded which) from PBMCs. The receptors derive from a human donor in good health, serving as a control. The CDR3 runs from the conserved cysteine through the conserved F or W. The D gene is left open where the match is weak. The size of a clone is reported for some rows only, either as once, few or many, or as a class for expanded clones.

TRBJ2-2	TRBV7-8	few	.	CASSSSDPSIGELFF	TGTGCCAGCAGTTCATCGGACCCAAGCATCGGGGAGCTGTTTTTT
TRBJ1-4	TRBV20-1	.	TRBD1	CSARPGAGGEKLFF	TGCAGTGCCCGGCCCGGGGCAGGGGGAGAAAAACTGTTTTTT
TRBJ1-2	TRBV24-1	.	.	CATSESPPNYGYTF	TGTGCCACCAGTGAGTCTCCTCCTAACTATGGCTACACCTTC
TRBJ2-1	TRBV7-9	many	.	CASSFSGSPYNEQFF	TGTGCCAGCAGCTTTTCAGGGTCCCCCTACAATGAGCAGTTCTTC
TRBJ1-6	TRBV12-3/TRBV12-4	.	.	CASSLGQGNSPLHF	TGTGCCAGCAGTTTAGGTCAGGGGAATTCACCCCTCCACTTT
TRBJ1-1	TRBV5-1	many	TRBD1	CASSVGTGGYGTEAFF	TGCGCCAGCAGCGTGGGGACAGGGGGGTACGGCACTGAAGCTTTCTTT
TRBJ1-2	TRBV7-9	many	.	CASSPYSGADYGYTF	TGTGCCAGCAGCCCCTACTCGGGAGCGGACTATGGCTACACCTTC
TRBJ1-2	TRBV20-1	.	.	CSARKGSGYGYTF	TGCAGTGCTAGGAAAGGGAGCGGCTATGGCTACACCTTC
TRBJ2-3	TRBV10-2	.	TRBD1	CASRQQGFATDTQYF	TGCGCCAGCAGACAACAGGGGTTTGCGACAGATACGCAGTATTTT
TRBJ2-3	TRBV7-6	.	.	CASSSRMGTDTQYF	TGTGCCAGCAGCTCTCGCATGGGCACAGATACGCAGTATTTT
TRBJ2-4	TRBV20-1	many	TRBD1	CSASRLLTGFGNIQYF	TGCAGTGCTTCTCGACTATTGACAGGGTTCGGAAACATTCAGTACTTC
TRBJ2-7	TRBV7-9	few	.	CASSFSSSGTYERYF	TGTGCCAGCAGCTTTAGCTCCTCAGGGACCTACGAGCGGTACTTC
TRBJ2-1	TRBV20-1	many	.	CSARDSVAYNEQFF	TGCAGTGCTAGAGATAGTGTGGCTTACAATGAGCAGTTCTTC
TRBJ1-5	TRBV10-2	.	.	CASSEPGVNQPQHF	TGCGCCAGCAGTGAGCCGGGCGTGAATCAGCCCCAGCATTTT
TRBJ1-1	TRBV27	few	.	CASSFRGGMNTEAFF	TGTGCCAGCAGTTTCCGGGGGGGTATGAACACTGAAGCTTTCTTT
TRBJ2-3	TRBV4-2	once	TRBD2	CASSQGLAGGGTDTQYF	TGTGCCAGCAGCCAAGGGCTAGCGGGAGGGGGCACAGATACGCAGTATTTT
TRBJ1-4	TRBV20-1	.	TRBD1	CSARDEGQPKEKLFF	TGCAGTGCTAGAGATGAGGGACAGCCTAAGGAAAAACTGTTTTTT
TRBJ1-2	TRBV29-1	.	.	CSVPQGLISNYGYTF	TGCAGCGTTCCCCAGGGACTGATCTCTAACTATGGCTACACCTTC